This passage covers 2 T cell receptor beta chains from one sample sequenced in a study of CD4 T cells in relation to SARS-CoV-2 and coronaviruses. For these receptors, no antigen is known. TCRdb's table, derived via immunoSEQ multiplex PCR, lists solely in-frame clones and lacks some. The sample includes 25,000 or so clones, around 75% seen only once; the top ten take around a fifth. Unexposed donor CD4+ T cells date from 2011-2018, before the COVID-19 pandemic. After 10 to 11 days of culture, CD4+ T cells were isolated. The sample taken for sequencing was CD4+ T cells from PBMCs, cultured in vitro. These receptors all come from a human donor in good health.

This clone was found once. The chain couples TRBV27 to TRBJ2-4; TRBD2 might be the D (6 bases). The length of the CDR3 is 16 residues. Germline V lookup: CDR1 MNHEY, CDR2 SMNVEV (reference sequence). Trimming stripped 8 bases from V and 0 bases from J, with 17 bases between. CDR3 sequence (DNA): TGTGCCAGCCACGGGACTCCGAATCTAGCCAAAAACATTCAGTACTTC. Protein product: CASHGTPNLAKNIQYF.

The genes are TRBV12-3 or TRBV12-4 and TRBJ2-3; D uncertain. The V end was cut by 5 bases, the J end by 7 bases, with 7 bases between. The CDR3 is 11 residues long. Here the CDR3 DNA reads TGTGCCAGCAGTACCGAAAATACGCAGTATTTT. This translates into CASSTENTQYF.